This is a list of T cell receptor beta chains from one sample in a study of brain T cells in children with intractable seizures. The table came from immunoSEQ multiplex PCR; TCRdb's copy has only in-frame clones and leaves some out. The table lists 110,000 or so clones, approximately 94% of them singletons, with under 4.5% in the top ten. Sequenced here: peripheral blood, sampled at surgery. These receptors were taken from a boy under three years old with hemimegalencephaly and intractable seizures. Both conserved end residues are part of each CDR3. D genes are given only for firm matches.

NA,TRBJ2-1,TRBV7-7,CASSLNIERGNEQFF
NA,TRBJ2-7,TRBV28,CASTYGPGEQYF
NA,TRBJ2-7,TRBV11-2,CASSPRLASYEQYF
TRBD2,TRBJ2-1,TRBV28,CASSALLAGDHHEQFF
TRBD2,TRBJ2-7,TRBV4-2,CASSQPSQTGLAYEQYF
NA,TRBJ1-3,TRBV9,CASSDYQSSGNTIYF
NA,TRBJ2-7,TRBV6-5,CASSYSEVPLYEQYF
NA,TRBJ1-1,TRBV15,CATSRDQGKNTEAFF
TRBD2,TRBJ2-7,TRBV19,CASSGRSYEQYF
NA,TRBJ1-5,TRBV28,CASSLFTRAMHF
NA,TRBJ1-1,TRBV19,CASRLNTEAFF
NA,TRBJ1-3,TRBV6-1,CASSERAGYGNTIYF
NA,TRBJ2-7,TRBV21-1,CASSIKTGGYEQYF
TRBD2,TRBJ2-3,TRBV3-1/TRBV3-2,CASSQGGPTDTQYF
NA,TRBJ1-5,TRBV27,CASSFTGARINQPQHF
NA,TRBJ1-2,TRBV21-1,CASIEQAEGYTF
NA,TRBJ2-7,TRBV2,CASIPYPGAYEQYF
NA,TRBJ2-4,TRBV7-2,CASSLGRDLAKNIQYF
TRBD2,TRBJ2-7,TRBV10-3,CAISESTPGGSSYEQYF
NA,TRBJ2-3,TRBV4-2,CASSQDAQGTDTQYF
NA,TRBJ2-1,TRBV5-4,CASSWGTLGKSEQFF
NA,TRBJ2-7,TRBV7-6,CASSFDYEQYF
NA,TRBJ1-3,TRBV27,CASSLSFPPGNTIYF
TRBD1,TRBJ2-5,TRBV6-5,CASSPRDRGFETQYF
TRBD2,TRBJ2-2,TRBV3-1/TRBV3-2,CASSQLAGGHGELFF
TRBD2,TRBJ2-1,TRBV2,CASSRLAGSYNEQFF
TRBD2,TRBJ2-3,TRBV7-3,CASSLSAGGVTDTQYF
NA,TRBJ1-1,TRBV28,CASSSGAMNTEAFF